The clone carrying this TCR beta chain was detected once. Its antigen is as yet unknown. This entry is derived from a study of blood T cells in healthy people across ages. Broader study findings: A roughly linear fall in TCR beta diversity per million T cells was seen with increasing age.

V was shortened by 2 bases and J by 6 bases, with 7 bases between the two germline ends. CDR1 is KGHSH, CDR2 LQKENI, per germline. There are 12 residues in the CDR3. A J-beta primer mix and a sample-barcoded 5' primer were used in a second PCR of about 6 to 12 cycles. Each CDR3 protein gets one entry after TCRdb re-called the 5' RACE reads with MiXCR. This repertoire shows about 1.4 million distinct CDR3 sequences, 59% found once; its top ten account for 5% to 7%. The clonotype was recovered from a man aged 18-30 years in good health. The sample taken for sequencing was blood. The chain employs TRBV18 and TRBJ1-1; D gene ambiguous. The CDR3 protein is CASSPESSEAFF. The DNA of the CDR3 is TGTGCCAGCTCACCAGAGAGCTCTGAAGCTTTCTTT.